Below, one T cell receptor beta chain is given with its context. Its antigen is currently unknown. From germline, CDR1 is LNHDA and CDR2 SQIVND (reference sequence). Between the trimmed V and J ends, which lost 3 bases and 3 bases, there was a span of 12 bases. CDR3 size: 15 residues. The data were obtained in a study of OX40 agonist ivuxolimab in advanced cancers. Study-wide background: 40% to 50% of patients had received prior checkpoint inhibitor therapy. Broader study findings: Partial responders dosed at 0.1-3.0 mg/kg displayed clonal expansion ranking among the lowest. Also showing low normalized T-cell clonal expansion were some of the nonresponders.

TCRdb's table, derived via immunoSEQ multiplex PCR, lists solely in-frame clones and lacks some. Of 85,000 to 100,000 clones in the sample, 91% were seen once. This clonotype originated in an adult with an advanced solid tumor such as melanoma, head and neck, liver or kidney cancer. This chain joins TRBV19 and TRBJ2-1, with D unclear. Material: CD4+ or CD8+ T cells sorted from blood, obtained in a trial of the OX40 agonist ivuxolimab. This CDR3 is CASSIPPAGYNEQFF. CDR3 nucleotide sequence: TGTGCCAGTAGTATTCCCCCGGCAGGCTACAATGAGCAGTTCTTC.